Sequencing of this T cell receptor beta chain was carried out in a study of T cell responses to AZD1222 COVID-19 vaccine. Study-wide results and limits: The breadth and depth of Spike-specific TCRs increased once two AZD1222 doses had been given.

For this clone: Its specificity is not known.

CDR3 size: 15 residues. V lost 5 bases and J 4 bases, leaving 15 bases between the germline ends. The germline CDR1 and CDR2 sequences are SEHNR and FQNEAQ (reference sequence). Second doses at about 4 or about 12 weeks were pooled. Sequencing was performed with immunoSEQ multiplex PCR; in TCRdb, only in-frame clones are kept and a portion is missing. The sample consists of 95,000 to 100,000 clones, around nine tenths of them appearing once. The genes are TRBV7-9 and TRBJ2-1; no firm D call. The sequenced sample was peripheral blood, obtained 28 days after the second AZD1222 dose. The TCR originated in an adult who received the AZD1222 COVID-19 vaccine. CDR3 DNA sequence: TGTGCCAGCAGCCCCCGGAGCGCGGCTTACAATGAGCAGTTCTTC. This encodes CASSPRSAAYNEQFF.